This T cell receptor (beta chain) was identified during a study of glioma-infiltrating T cells after dendritic cell vaccination. On the study more broadly: Dendritic cell vaccination trial patients had either newly diagnosed or recurrent glioblastoma.

The immunoSEQ assay amplified TCRB CDR3 from up to 2 ug DNA. Measured with immunoSEQ multiplex PCR; TCRdb has only the in-frame clones, and not every one. The data hold some 100,000 clones, with 75% to 85% observed a single time. Germline V lookup: CDR1 KGHSH, CDR2 LQKENI. J gave up 2 bases and V 3 bases, and 3 bases lay outside the gene matches. The CDR3 consists of 15 residues. The specimen comprised blood, sampled before dendritic cell vaccination. The clonotype comes from a human donor with glioblastoma. The chain links TRBV18 to TRBJ2-1, with 8 bases matching TRBD1. Here the CDR3 DNA reads TGTGCCAGCTCACCTACAGGGGGTACCTACAATGAGCAGTTCTTC. This encodes CASSPTGGTYNEQFF. The full variable domain, rest sourced from reference TRBV18 and TRBJ2-1, is NAGVMQNPRHLVRRRGQEARLRCSPMKGHSHVYWYRQLPEEGLKFMVYLQKENIIDESGMPKERFSAEFPKEGPSILRIQQVVRGDSAAYFCASSPTGGTYNEQFFGPGTRLTVL.